These 25 T cell receptor beta chains came from one sample sequenced in a study of blood T cell repertoires in COVID-19. Sequencing was performed with immunoSEQ multiplex PCR; in TCRdb, only in-frame clones are kept and a portion is missing. The repertoire includes 410,000 or so clones, about 91% of them detected once, and 1.5% to 1.8% sits in the top ten. The specimen was peripheral blood. These receptor sequences come from a woman between 40 and 55 years old with COVID-19, enrolled during active disease.

The chain links TRBV5-1 to TRBJ2-1; TRBD2 aligns across 11 bases. Per the germline V gene, CDR1 is SGHRS and CDR2 is YFSETQ. CDR3 length equals 15 residues. J lost 7 bases, V lost 1 base, and 4 bases had no gene match. The CDR3 nucleotides are TGCGCCAGCAGCTTGAGGCTAGCGGGAGGTAATGAGCAGTTCTTC. It encodes CASSLRLAGGNEQFF.

The chain combines TRBV6-5 with TRBJ1-5, with D perhaps TRBD1 (6 bases). CDR3 length: 13 amino acids. CDR1 MNHEY and CDR2 SVGAGI come from the germline V gene. Trimming stripped 10 bases from V and 6 bases from J, with 16 bases between. The DNA for the CDR3 is TGTGCCACTAGAGGGGGGGCAAGTCAGCCCCAGCATTTT. Residues: CATRGGASQPQHF.

This chain links TRBV3-1 (or the pseudogene TRBV3-2) with TRBJ2-5, with 9 bases aligning to TRBD2. CDR1 is LGHDT and CDR2 is YNNKEL in the germline V gene (reference sequence). The CDR3 has 16 amino acids. J gave up 0 bases and V 4 bases, and 6 bases lay outside the gene matches. The CDR3 DNA follows: TGTGCCAGCAGCCCTTTAGCGGGAGCGTACCAAGAGACCCAGTACTTC. Its translation: CASSPLAGAYQETQYF.

The V and J genes are TRBV6-5 and TRBJ1-4; D is uncertain. CDR3 size: 16 residues. Germline V lookup: CDR1 MNHEY, CDR2 SVGAGI. Trimming stripped 2 bases from V and 0 bases from J, with 10 bases between. This CDR3 is CASSYAVAATNEKLFF. The CDR3 nucleotides read TGTGCCAGCAGTTACGCAGTGGCCGCAACTAATGAAAAACTGTTTTTT.

V gene TRBV9 combines with J gene TRBJ1-2, with TRBD1 matching 10 bases. CDR3 size: 14 residues. Germline CDR1 is SGDLS and CDR2 is YYNGEE. V was pared by 4 bases and J by 6 bases, with 6 bases of the junction left unmatched. The DNA of the CDR3 is TGTGCCAGCAGCCTCTGGGACAGGGGTAATGGCTACACCTTC. Translating it yields CASSLWDRGNGYTF.

Here the CDR3 DNA reads TGCAGCGTTGCGGTCGGACTGGGTGGCTACACCTTC. This sequence encodes CSVAVGLGGYTF. This sequence joins TRBV29-1 and TRBJ1-2, with D hard to call. There are 12 residues in the CDR3. Germline CDR1 is SQVTM and CDR2 is ANQGSEA. Trimming left V 4 bases short and J 7 bases short, with 13 bases between.

The V and J genes are TRBV28 and TRBJ1-2; D possibly corresponds to TRBD1 (6 bases). V lost 3 bases and J 4 bases, leaving 12 bases between the germline ends. The germline V gene has CDR1 MDHEN and CDR2 SYDVKM. The CDR3 runs 14 residues. CDR3 nucleotides: TGTGCCAGCAGTTTCCAAGGGGGATCCTATGGCTACACCTTC. This translates into CASSFQGGSYGYTF.

The gene calls are TRBV28 and TRBJ1-5; D possibly corresponds to TRBD1 (5 bases). The CDR3 length is 18 residues. Between the trimmed V and J ends, which lost 6 bases and 3 bases, there was a span of 24 bases. CDR1 is MDHEN, CDR2 SYDVKM, per germline. CDR3 sequence reads: CASRTSFAGDWDNQPQHF. DNA of the CDR3: TGTGCCAGCAGGACTTCCTTTGCGGGGGACTGGGACAATCAGCCCCAGCATTTT.

V usage is TRBV7-9 and J usage is TRBJ1-1; D might be TRBD1 (5 bases). The V end was cut by 4 bases, the J end by 5 bases, with 17 bases between. Germline V lookup: CDR1 SEHNR, CDR2 FQNEAQ (reference sequence). The CDR3 contains 15 residues. In DNA, the CDR3 is TGTGCCAGCAGCTCCTGGCGGGGGGATGTAACTGAAGCTTTCTTT. Its translation: CASSSWRGDVTEAFF.

The rearrangement joins TRBV19 to TRBJ1-4; D might be TRBD1 (5 bases). Looked up from germline, CDR1 is LNHDA and CDR2 is SQIVND (reference sequence). This CDR3 comprises 15 residues. V was cut by 8 bases and J by 4 bases, with 17 bases left in between. CDR3 sequence reads: CASRGGLGLNEKLFF. DNA of the CDR3: TGTGCCAGTCGCGGGGGGTTGGGCCTTAATGAAAAACTGTTTTTT.

The chain joins TRBV7-2 to TRBJ1-3, with D unclear. The CDR3 is made up of 15 amino acids. V lost 7 bases and J 0 bases, leaving 13 bases between the germline ends. From germline, CDR1 is SGHTA and CDR2 FQGNSA. The CDR3 sequence: CASILFLYSGNTIYF. The CDR3 DNA is TGTGCCAGCATCCTCTTCCTCTACTCTGGAAACACCATATATTTT.

The chain uses TRBV10-3 and TRBJ2-7; 11 positions agree with TRBD2. The CDR3 is 16 residues long. From germline, CDR1 is ENHRY and CDR2 SYGVKD. V was pared by 6 bases and J by 4 bases, with 11 bases of the junction left unmatched. The CDR3 DNA follows: TGTGCCATCAGCTCCGACCCTAGCGGGGGGCCGTACGAGCAGTACTTC. It specifies CAISSDPSGGPYEQYF.

The chain recombines TRBV7-2 with TRBJ1-1; tentative D call: TRBD1 (5 bases). V lost 6 bases and J lost 1, with 6 bases in between. The germline gives CDR1 SGHTA, CDR2 FQGNSA. CDR3 length equals 12 residues. The CDR3 loop is CASSTGNTEAFF. The CDR3 DNA reads TGTGCCAGCAGTACAGGGAACACTGAAGCTTTCTTT. Combining the CDR3 with reference TRBV7-2 and TRBJ1-1 gives the whole variable domain GAGVSQSPSNKVTEKGKDVELRCDPISGHTALYWYRQSLGQGLEFLIYFQGNSAPDKSGLPSDRFSAERTGGSVSTLTIQRTQQEDSAVYLCASSTGNTEAFFGQGTRLTVV.

This clone was detected once. The chain has TRBV30 and TRBJ1-2; perhaps TRBD1 as D (6 bases). The CDR3 is 16 residues long. Germline V gene data show CDR1 as GTSNPN and CDR2 as SVGIG (reference sequence). Between the trimmed V and J ends, which lost 5 bases and 1 base, there was a span of 20 bases. The CDR3 loop reads CAWDSGWTDINYGYTF. In DNA form, the CDR3 reads TGTGCCTGGGATTCCGGGTGGACAGATATTAACTATGGCTACACCTTC.

This chain uses TRBV2 with TRBJ1-1; TRBD1 aligns across 8 bases. Per the germline V gene, CDR1 is SNHLY and CDR2 is FYNNEI. The CDR3 is made up of 14 amino acids. V trimming: 4 bases; J trimming: 8 bases; junction bases outside the gene matches: 9. CDR3 loop: CASSVLQTGVEAFF. Written as DNA, the CDR3 is TGTGCCAGCAGTGTACTTCAGACAGGGGTCGAAGCTTTCTTT.

This rearrangement joins TRBV6-5 to TRBJ1-4; D gene uncertain. The ends were cut back, 6 bases at V and 3 bases at J, with 14 bases in the middle. The CDR3 is made up of 15 amino acids. Germline V lookup: CDR1 MNHEY, CDR2 SVGAGI. CDR3 amino acids: CASRPYLRANEKLFF. The CDR3 coding sequence is TGTGCCAGCAGACCTTACTTACGGGCTAATGAAAAACTGTTTTTT.

This sequence joins TRBV7-9 and TRBJ1-6; tentatively, D is TRBD1 (6 bases). Trimming stripped 5 bases from V and 9 bases from J, with 17 bases between. CDR3 length: 15 amino acids. CDR1 is SEHNR, CDR2 FQNEAQ, per germline (reference sequence). CDR3 amino acids: CASSVRGGGVSPLHF. The CDR3 nucleotides read TGTGCCAGCAGCGTGAGGGGAGGGGGAGTTTCACCCCTCCACTTT.

The CDR3 reads CASSVGVLSETQYF. In nucleotides, the CDR3 is TGTGCCAGCAGCGTAGGTGTCCTCTCAGAGACCCAGTACTTC. The chain couples TRBV9 to TRBJ2-5; D is undetermined. CDR1 is SGDLS, CDR2 YYNGEE, per germline. This CDR3 has 14 residues. Trimming removed 0 bases from V and 4 bases from J, with 10 bases in between.

The CDR3 DNA reads as TGTGCCAGCAGCCCCTGGGGGGTATCCTACGAGCAGTACTTC. Translation gives CASSPWGVSYEQYF. The chain employs TRBV6-5 and TRBJ2-7; tentative D call: TRBD2 (6 bases). CDR3 length equals 14 residues. V was pared by 6 bases and J by 1 base, with 13 bases between. The germline V gene encodes CDR1 MNHEY and CDR2 SVGAGI.

The chain joins TRBV28 to TRBJ1-1, with D possibly being TRBD1 (5 bases). V was trimmed by 5 bases and J by 5 bases, leaving 21 bases between them. Germline-derived CDR1 and CDR2 are MDHEN and SYDVKM. There are 16 residues in the CDR3. This chain's CDR3 is CASSPNIPRGGTEAFF. CDR3 DNA sequence: TGTGCCAGCAGTCCCAATATACCCCGGGGGGGTACTGAAGCTTTCTTT.

V is TRBV18 and J is TRBJ2-5; D remains ambiguous. The CDR3 extends over 12 amino acids. The V gene's germline CDR1 is KGHSH and CDR2 LQKENI. V dropped 3 bases and J dropped 0 bases, with 2 bases sitting between them. CDR3 DNA: TGTGCCAGCTCACCCGACCAAGAGACCCAGTACTTC. Its protein is CASSPDQETQYF. Complete variable domain (other parts from reference TRBV18 and TRBJ2-5): NAGVMQNPRHLVRRRGQEARLRCSPMKGHSHVYWYRQLPEEGLKFMVYLQKENIIDESGMPKERFSAEFPKEGPSILRIQQVVRGDSAAYFCASSPDQETQYFGPGTRLLVL.

The CDR3 DNA follows: TGTGCCAGCAGTTTATATCAGGGGAACACTGAAGCTTTCTTT. Translation: CASSLYQGNTEAFF. This chain joins TRBV28 and TRBJ1-1; perhaps TRBD1 as D (5 bases). V lost 1 base to trimming and J lost 1 base, with 7 bases between them. This CDR3 is built from 14 residues. Per the germline V gene, CDR1 is MDHEN and CDR2 is SYDVKM.

The J gene is TRBJ2-6, the V gene TRBV19, with D perhaps TRBD1 (5 bases). The ends were cut back, 6 bases at V and 3 bases at J, with 18 bases in the middle. Germline CDR1 is LNHDA and CDR2 is SQIVND (reference sequence). This CDR3 region has 17 residues. The CDR3: CASSPLAGKDGANVLTF. The CDR3 DNA is TGTGCCAGTAGCCCCCTGGCAGGGAAGGATGGGGCCAACGTCCTGACTTTC.

This clone was recorded once. The gene calls are TRBV7-2 and TRBJ1-4, with D perhaps matching TRBD1 (5 bases). CDR1 and CDR2 from the germline V gene are SGHTA and FQGNSA. The CDR3 covers 14 residues. Trimming removed 5 bases at V and 1 base at J, with 8 bases between. This CDR3 is CASSPRGTNEKLFF. The CDR3 DNA reads TGTGCCAGCAGCCCTAGGGGAACTAATGAAAAACTGTTTTTT.

The chain is built from TRBV4-3 and TRBJ2-7; weak D call: TRBD2 (6 bases). Germline V lookup: CDR1 LGHNA, CDR2 YSLEER. V shed 0 bases and J shed 8 bases, with 14 bases lying between them. This CDR3 is built from 14 residues. The CDR3 region is CASSQDLRLGQQYF. CDR3 coding DNA: TGCGCCAGCAGCCAAGATCTCCGACTAGGACAGCAGTACTTC.